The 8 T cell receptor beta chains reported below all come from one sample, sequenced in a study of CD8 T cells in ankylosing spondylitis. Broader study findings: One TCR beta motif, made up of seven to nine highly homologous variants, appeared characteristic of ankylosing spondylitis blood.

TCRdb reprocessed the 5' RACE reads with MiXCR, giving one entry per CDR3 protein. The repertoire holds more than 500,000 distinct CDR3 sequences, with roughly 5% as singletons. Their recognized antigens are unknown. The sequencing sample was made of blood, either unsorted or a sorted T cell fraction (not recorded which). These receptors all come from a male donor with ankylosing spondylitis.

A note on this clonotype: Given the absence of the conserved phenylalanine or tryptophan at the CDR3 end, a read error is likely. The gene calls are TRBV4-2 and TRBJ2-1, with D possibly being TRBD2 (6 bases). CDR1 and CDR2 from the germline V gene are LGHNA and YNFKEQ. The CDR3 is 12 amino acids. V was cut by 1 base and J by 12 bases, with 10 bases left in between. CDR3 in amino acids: CASSQGAGRQFL. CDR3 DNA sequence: TGTGCCAGCAGCCAAGGCGCGGGGCGGCAGTTCCTC.

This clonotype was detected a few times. CDR3 sequence (DNA): TGTGCCAGCAGCCCCGGACTAGCGGGAGGGAACGAGCAGTACTTC. Protein product: CASSPGLAGGNEQYF. The chain combines TRBV12-3 or TRBV12-4 with TRBJ2-7; 15 bases match TRBD2. The junction had 5 bases not matched to a gene; V was cut back by 6 bases and J by 5 bases. There are 15 residues in the CDR3.

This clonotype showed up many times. CDR3 amino acids: CASSLMAAKGHEQYF. The CDR3 bases are TGTGCCAGCAGCTTAATGGCGGCTAAGGGACACGAGCAGTACTTC. The J gene is TRBJ2-7, the V gene TRBV7-2; TRBD1 or TRBD2 may be the D gene (5 bases each). CDR3 size: 15 residues. V was trimmed by 2 bases and J by 5 bases, leaving 16 bases between them. CDR1 is SGHTA, CDR2 FQGNSA, per germline.

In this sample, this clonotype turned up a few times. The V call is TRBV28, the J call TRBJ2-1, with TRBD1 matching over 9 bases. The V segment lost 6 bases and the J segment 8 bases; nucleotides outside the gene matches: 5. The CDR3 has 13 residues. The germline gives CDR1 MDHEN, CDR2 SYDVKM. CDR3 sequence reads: CASRPGQGDEQFF. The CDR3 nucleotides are TGTGCCAGCAGACCGGGACAGGGCGATGAGCAGTTCTTC.

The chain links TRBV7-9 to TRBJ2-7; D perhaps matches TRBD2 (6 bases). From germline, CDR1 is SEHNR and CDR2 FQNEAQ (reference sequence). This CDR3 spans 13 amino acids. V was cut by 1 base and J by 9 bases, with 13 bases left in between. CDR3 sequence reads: CASSLEGAAGQYF. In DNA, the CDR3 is TGTGCCAGCAGCTTAGAGGGCGCAGCGGGGCAGTACTTC.

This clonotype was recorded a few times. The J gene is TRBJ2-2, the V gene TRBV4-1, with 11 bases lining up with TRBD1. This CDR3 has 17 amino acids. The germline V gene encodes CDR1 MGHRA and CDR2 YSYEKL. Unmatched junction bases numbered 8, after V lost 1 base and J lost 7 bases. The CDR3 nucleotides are TGCGCCAGCAGCCAAGGGCCGGGGACAGGGGGTATCGGGGAGCTGTTTTTT. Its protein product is CASSQGPGTGGIGELFF.

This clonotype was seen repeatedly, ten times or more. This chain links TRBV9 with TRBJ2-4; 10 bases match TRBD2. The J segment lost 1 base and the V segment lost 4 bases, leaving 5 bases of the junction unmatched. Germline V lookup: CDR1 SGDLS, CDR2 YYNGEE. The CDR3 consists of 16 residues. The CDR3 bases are TGTGCCAGCAGCCCCAATAGCGGGGGGGCCAAAAACATTCAGTACTTC. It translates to CASSPNSGGAKNIQYF. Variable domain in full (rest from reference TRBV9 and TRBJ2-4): DSGVTQTPKHLITATGQRVTLRCSPRSGDLSVYWYQQSLDQGLQFLIQYYNGEERAKGNILERFSAQQFPDLHSELNLSSLELGDSALYFCASSPNSGGAKNIQYFGAGTRLSVL.

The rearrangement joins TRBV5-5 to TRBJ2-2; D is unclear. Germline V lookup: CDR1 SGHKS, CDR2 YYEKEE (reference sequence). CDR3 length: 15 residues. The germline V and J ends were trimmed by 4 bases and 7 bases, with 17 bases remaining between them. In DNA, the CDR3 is TGTGCCAGCAGCCCTGGGCACCTCTGCCACGGGGAGCTGTTTTTT. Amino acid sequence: CASSPGHLCHGELFF. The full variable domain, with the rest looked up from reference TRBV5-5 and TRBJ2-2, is DAGVTQSPTHLIKTRGQQVTLRCSPISGHKSVSWYQQVLGQGPQFIFQYYEKEERGRGNFPDRFSARQFPNYSSELNVNALLLGDSALYLCASSPGHLCHGELFFGEGSRLTVL.